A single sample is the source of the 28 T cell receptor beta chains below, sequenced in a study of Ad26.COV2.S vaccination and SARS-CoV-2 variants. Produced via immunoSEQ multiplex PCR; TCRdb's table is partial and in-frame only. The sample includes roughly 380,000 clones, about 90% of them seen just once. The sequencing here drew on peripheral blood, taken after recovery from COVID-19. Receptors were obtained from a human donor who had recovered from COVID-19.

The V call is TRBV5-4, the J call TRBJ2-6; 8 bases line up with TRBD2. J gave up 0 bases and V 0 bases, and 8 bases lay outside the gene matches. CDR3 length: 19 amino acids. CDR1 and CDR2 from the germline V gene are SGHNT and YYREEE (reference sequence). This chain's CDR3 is CASSLAYGRGTSGANVLTF. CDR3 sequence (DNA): TGTGCCAGCAGCTTGGCTTACGGGAGGGGGACCTCTGGGGCCAACGTCCTGACTTTC.

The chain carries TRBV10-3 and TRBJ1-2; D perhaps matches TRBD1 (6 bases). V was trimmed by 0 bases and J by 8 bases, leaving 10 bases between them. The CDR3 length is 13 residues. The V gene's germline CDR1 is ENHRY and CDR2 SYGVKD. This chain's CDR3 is CAISESGAQGYTF. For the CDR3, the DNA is TGTGCCATCAGTGAGTCGGGGGCGCAGGGCTACACCTTC.

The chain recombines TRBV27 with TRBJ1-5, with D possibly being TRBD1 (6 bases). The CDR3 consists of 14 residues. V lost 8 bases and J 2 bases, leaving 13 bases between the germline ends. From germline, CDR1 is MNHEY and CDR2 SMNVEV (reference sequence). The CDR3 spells CASYRDLRNQPQHF. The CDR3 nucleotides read TGTGCCAGCTACAGGGACTTACGCAATCAGCCCCAGCATTTT.

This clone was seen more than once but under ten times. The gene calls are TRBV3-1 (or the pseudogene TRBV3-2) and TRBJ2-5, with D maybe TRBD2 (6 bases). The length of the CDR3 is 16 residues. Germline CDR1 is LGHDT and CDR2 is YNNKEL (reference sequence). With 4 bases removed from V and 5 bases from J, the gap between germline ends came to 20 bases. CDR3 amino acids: CASSLASSPAGETQYF. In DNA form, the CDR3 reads TGTGCCAGCAGCCTGGCCAGCAGCCCGGCGGGGGAGACCCAGTACTTC.

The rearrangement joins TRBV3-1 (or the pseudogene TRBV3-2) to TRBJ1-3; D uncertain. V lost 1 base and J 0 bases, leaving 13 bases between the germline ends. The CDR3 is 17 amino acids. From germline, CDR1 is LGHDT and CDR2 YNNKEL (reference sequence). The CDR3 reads CASSQASGVNSGNTIYF. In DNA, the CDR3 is TGTGCCAGCAGCCAAGCATCCGGAGTTAACTCTGGAAACACCATATATTTT.

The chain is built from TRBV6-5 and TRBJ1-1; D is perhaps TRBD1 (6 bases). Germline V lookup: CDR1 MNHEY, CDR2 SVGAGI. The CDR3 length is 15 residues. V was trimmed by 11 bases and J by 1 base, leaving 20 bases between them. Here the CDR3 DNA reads TGTGCCGTACAAACCGGGGGCCGTGGGAACACTGAAGCTTTCTTT. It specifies CAVQTGGRGNTEAFF.

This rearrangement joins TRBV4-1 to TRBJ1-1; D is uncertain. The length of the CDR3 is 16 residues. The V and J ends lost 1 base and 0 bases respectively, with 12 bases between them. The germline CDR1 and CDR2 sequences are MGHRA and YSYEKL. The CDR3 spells CASSQGSAYMNTEAFF. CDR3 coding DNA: TGCGCCAGCAGCCAAGGGTCAGCTTACATGAACACTGAAGCTTTCTTT.

This CDR3 reads CASMVVGGFVAGTQYF. The CDR3 bases are TGTGCCAGCATGGTGGTCGGGGGCTTTGTGGCGGGTACGCAGTATTTT. V and J are TRBV11-2 and TRBJ2-3, with D tentatively TRBD1 or TRBD2 (6 bases each). With 7 bases removed from V and 8 bases from J, the gap between germline ends came to 25 bases. Germline-derived CDR1 and CDR2 are SGHAT and FQNNGV. The CDR3 covers 16 residues.

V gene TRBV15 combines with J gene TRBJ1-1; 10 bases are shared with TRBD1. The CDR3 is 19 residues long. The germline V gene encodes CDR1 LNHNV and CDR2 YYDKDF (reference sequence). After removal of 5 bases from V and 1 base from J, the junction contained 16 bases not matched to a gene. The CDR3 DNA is TGTGCCACCAGCGGCGGGACAGGGGCGCGCGCCCGCCCGAACACTGAAGCTTTCTTT. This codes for CATSGGTGARARPNTEAFF.

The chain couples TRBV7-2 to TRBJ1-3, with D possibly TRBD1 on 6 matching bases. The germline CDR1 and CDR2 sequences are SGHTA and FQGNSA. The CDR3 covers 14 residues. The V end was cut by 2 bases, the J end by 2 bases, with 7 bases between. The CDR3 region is CASSLTGTGNTIYF. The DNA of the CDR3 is TGTGCCAGCAGCTTAACAGGGACTGGAAACACCATATATTTT.

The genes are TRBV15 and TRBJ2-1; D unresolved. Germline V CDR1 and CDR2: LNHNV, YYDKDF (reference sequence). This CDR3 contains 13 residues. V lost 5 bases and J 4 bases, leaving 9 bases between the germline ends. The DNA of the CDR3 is TGTGCCACCAGCGGGCTGCAGTACAATGAGCAGTTCTTC. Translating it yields CATSGLQYNEQFF.

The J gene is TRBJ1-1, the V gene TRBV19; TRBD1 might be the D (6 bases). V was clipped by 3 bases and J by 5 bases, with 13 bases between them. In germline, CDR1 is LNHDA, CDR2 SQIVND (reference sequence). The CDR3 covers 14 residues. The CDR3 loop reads CASSILQGQTEAFF. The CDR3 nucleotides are TGTGCCAGTAGTATTCTACAGGGTCAAACTGAAGCTTTCTTT. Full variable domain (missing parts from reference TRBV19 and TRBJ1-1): DGGITQSPKYLFRKEGQNVTLSCEQNLNHDAMYWYRQDPGQGLRLIYYSQIVNDFQKGDIAEGYSVSREKKESFPLTVTSAQKNPTAFYLCASSILQGQTEAFFGQGTRLTVV.

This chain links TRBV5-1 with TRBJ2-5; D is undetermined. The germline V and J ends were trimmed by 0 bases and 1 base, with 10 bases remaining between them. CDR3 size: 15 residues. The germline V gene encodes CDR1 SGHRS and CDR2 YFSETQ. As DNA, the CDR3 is TGCGCCAGCAGCTTGGTTCGGACCTTCCAAGAGACCCAGTACTTC. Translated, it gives CASSLVRTFQETQYF.

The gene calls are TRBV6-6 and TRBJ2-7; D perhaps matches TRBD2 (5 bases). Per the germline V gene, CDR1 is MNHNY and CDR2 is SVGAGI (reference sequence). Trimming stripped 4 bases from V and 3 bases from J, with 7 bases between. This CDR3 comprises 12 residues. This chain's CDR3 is CASSSEGYEQYF. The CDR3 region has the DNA TGTGCCAGCAGTTCTGAGGGCTACGAGCAGTACTTC.

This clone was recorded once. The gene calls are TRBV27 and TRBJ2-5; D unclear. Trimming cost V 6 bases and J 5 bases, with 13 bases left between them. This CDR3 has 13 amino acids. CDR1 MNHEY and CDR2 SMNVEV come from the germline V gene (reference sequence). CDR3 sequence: CASRGMGRETQYF. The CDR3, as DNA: TGTGCCAGCAGGGGGATGGGCCGTGAGACCCAGTACTTC.

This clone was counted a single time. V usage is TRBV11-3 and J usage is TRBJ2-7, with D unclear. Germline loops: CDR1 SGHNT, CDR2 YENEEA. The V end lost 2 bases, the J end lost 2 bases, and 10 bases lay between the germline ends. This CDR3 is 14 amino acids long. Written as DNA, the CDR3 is TGTGCCAGCAGCTTAAATTCAGCTACCTACGAGCAGTACTTC. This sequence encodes CASSLNSATYEQYF.

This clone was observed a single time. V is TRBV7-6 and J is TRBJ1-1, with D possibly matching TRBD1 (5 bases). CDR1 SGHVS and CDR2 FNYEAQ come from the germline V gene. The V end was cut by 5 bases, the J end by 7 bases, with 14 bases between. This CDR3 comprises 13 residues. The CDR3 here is CASSGGFAFEAFF. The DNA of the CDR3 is TGTGCCAGCAGCGGGGGGTTCGCCTTTGAAGCTTTCTTT.

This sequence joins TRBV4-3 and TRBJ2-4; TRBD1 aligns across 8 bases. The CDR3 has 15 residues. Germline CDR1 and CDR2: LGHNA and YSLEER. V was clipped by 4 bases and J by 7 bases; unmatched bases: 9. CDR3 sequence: CASSPGGKYFNIQYF. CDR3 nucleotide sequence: TGCGCCAGCAGCCCAGGGGGCAAGTATTTTAACATTCAGTACTTC.

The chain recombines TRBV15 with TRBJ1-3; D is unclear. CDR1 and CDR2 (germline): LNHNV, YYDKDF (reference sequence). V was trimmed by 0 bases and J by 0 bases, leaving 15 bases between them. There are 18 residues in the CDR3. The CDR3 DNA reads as TGTGCCACCAGCAGAGATCCCGCAGGTGATAGCTCTGGAAACACCATATATTTT. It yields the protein CATSRDPAGDSSGNTIYF.

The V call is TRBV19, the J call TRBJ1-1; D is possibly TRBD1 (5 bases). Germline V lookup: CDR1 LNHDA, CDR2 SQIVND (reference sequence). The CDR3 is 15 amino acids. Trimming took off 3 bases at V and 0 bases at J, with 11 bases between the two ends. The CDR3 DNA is TGTGCCAGTAGTATGGGGGTTCGGCTGAACACTGAAGCTTTCTTT. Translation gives CASSMGVRLNTEAFF. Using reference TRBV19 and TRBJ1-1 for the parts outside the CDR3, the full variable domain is DGGITQSPKYLFRKEGQNVTLSCEQNLNHDAMYWYRQDPGQGLRLIYYSQIVNDFQKGDIAEGYSVSREKKESFPLTVTSAQKNPTAFYLCASSMGVRLNTEAFFGQGTRLTVV.

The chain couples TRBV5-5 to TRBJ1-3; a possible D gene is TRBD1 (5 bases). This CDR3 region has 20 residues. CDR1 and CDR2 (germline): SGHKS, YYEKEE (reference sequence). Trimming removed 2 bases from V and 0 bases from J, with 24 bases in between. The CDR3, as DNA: TGTGCCAGCAGCTTATTCCTTTCTACAGGATCCCTCAACTCTGGAAACACCATATATTTT. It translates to CASSLFLSTGSLNSGNTIYF.

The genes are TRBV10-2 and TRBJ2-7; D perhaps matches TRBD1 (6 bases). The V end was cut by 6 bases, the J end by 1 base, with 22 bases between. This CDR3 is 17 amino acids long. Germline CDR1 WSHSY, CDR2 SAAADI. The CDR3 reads CASRDTRGRGKSYEQYF. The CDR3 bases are TGCGCCAGCAGGGATACCCGGGGCAGGGGTAAATCCTACGAGCAGTACTTC.

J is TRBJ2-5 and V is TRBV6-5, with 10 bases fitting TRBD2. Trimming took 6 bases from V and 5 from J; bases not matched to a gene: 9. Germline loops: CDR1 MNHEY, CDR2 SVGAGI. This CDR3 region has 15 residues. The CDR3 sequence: CASRRRTSGEETQYF. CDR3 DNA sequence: TGTGCCAGCAGACGACGGACTAGCGGTGAGGAGACCCAGTACTTC.

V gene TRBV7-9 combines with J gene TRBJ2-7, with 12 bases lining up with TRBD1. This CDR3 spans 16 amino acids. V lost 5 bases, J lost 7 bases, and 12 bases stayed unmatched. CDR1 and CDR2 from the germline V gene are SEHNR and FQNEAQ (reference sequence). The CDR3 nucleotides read TGTGCCAGCAGCCAGGTTCCGGGACAGGGGGCGCGGGAGCAGTACTTC. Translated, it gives CASSQVPGQGAREQYF.

The CDR3 DNA reads TGTGCCAGCAGCAAACAGGTTGAAGCTTTCTTT. Protein product: CASSKQVEAFF. This chain connects TRBV5-6 to TRBJ1-1, with a tentative D call TRBD1 (5 bases). CDR1 SGHDT and CDR2 YYEEEE come from the germline V gene. CDR3 length: 11 amino acids. Trimming shortened V by 4 bases and J by 7 bases, and 8 bases separated the two germline ends.

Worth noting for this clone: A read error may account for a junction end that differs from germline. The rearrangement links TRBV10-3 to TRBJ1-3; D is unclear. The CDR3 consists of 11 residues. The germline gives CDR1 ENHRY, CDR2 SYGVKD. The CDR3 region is CAISDGYTIYF. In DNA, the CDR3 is TGTGCCATCAGTGATGGATACACCATATATTTT.

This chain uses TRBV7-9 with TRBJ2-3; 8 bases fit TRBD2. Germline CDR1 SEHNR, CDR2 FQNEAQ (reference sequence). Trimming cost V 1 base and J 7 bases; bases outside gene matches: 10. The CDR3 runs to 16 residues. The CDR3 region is CASSLGTAGESNTQYF. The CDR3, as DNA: TGTGCCAGCAGCTTAGGGACAGCGGGGGAGTCAAATACGCAGTATTTT.

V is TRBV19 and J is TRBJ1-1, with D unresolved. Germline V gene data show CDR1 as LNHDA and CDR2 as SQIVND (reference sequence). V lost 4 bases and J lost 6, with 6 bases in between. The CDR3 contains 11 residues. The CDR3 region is CASSTWAEAFF. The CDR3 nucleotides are TGTGCCAGTAGTACATGGGCTGAAGCTTTCTTT.